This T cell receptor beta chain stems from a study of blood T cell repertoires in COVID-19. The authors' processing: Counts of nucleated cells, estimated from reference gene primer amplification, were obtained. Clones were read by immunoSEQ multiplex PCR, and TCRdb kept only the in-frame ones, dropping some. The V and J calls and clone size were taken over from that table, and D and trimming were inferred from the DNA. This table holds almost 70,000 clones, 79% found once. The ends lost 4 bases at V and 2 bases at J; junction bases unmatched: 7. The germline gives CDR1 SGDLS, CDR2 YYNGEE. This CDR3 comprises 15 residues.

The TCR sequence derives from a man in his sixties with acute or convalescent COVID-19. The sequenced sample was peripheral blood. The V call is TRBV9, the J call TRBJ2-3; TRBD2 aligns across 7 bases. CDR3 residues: CASSSRLAATDTQYF. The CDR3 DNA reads TGTGCCAGCAGCTCCCGACTAGCTGCCACAGATACGCAGTATTTT.